These T cell receptor beta chains were read from a single sample in a study of blood T cell repertoires in COVID-19. Using immunoSEQ multiplex PCR, the repertoire was profiled, and TCRdb retains in-frame clones only, with some absent. The table has some 260,000 clones, roughly 77% seen once. Sequencing was performed on peripheral blood. All receptors come from an elderly woman with acute or convalescent COVID-19. CDR3s include the opening cysteine and the closing phenylalanine or tryptophan. Each record gives: V gene, CDR3 protein.

>TRBV20-1
CSASTIHSGSNEQFF
>TRBV14
CASSHRGQEVNTGELFF
>TRBV5-1
CASSLQENTDTQYF
>TRBV7-9
CASSLGATEAFF
>TRBV4-1
CASSQQLASHEQYF
>TRBV30
CAWSPGNSGNTIYF
>TRBV7-9
CASSSGTGGVEKLFF
>TRBV19
CASSMVQGATYNSPLHF
>TRBV28
CASTPRGAEATQYF
>TRBV19
CASSITGTRFSGNTIYF
>TRBV13
CASSLEGRASYNSPLHF
>TRBV2
CASSAWDSRQPQHF
>TRBV22-1
CPGSARKQGHNYGYTF
>TRBV7-9
CASSLGVATNEKLFF
>TRBV5-5
CASRRGGTGGPQETQYF
>TRBV18
CASSPLGTATEAFF
>TRBV29-1
CSVDPGGETQYF
>TRBV18
CASSLTRGYEQYF
>TRBV5-7
CASSLGDRESYGYTF
>TRBV7-2
CASSLETVPKGTQYF
>TRBV6-5
CASSPQGGFEKLFF
>TRBV7-2
CASSPSGGQIETQYF
>TRBV3-1/TRBV3-2
CASSRHYRGLGGTEAFF
>TRBV6-4
CASRVQGNENSPLHF
>TRBV10-2
CASSGDRQSYNSPLHF
>TRBV2
CASKGDYYEQYF
>TRBV11-2
CASSSSPKGTQYF
>TRBV6-6
CASVGLRSYEQYF
>TRBV3-1/TRBV3-2
CASSQGMGRGKPYEQYF
>TRBV5-1
CASSPGTGRASEKLFF
>TRBV4-1
CASSLGGGNQPQHF
>TRBV6-5
CASSYTWLAGGGELFF
>TRBV5-1
CASSPGQFSANEKLFF
>TRBV4-1
CASSQDLEAGRGSYNEQFF
>TRBV5-1
CASSLEGQKETQYF
>TRBV6-6
CASSLRDTNYGYTF
>TRBV19
CASSIGQDNSPLHF
>TRBV5-4
CASSVPGGSTDTQYF
>TRBV6-5
CASSDSGRARETQYF
>TRBV19
CASSLPGRGETQYF
>TRBV4-1
CASRPELATQETQYF
>TRBV19
CASNLHSEDTQYF